A single sample is the source of the 31 T cell receptor beta chains below, sequenced in a study of T cells in Graves' hyperthyroidism and ophthalmopathy. The CDR3 regions of TCR beta were amplified from RNA transcripts. The TCR CDR3 was amplified in a first-round RT-PCR using the HTBI primer set. One entry per CDR3 protein, called by TCRdb with MiXCR from the multiplex PCR reads. The data show approximately 620,000 distinct CDR3 sequences, approximately 13% seen once. Sequencing was performed on blood. The receptors shown here come from a woman aged 30 to 39 with Graves' hyperthyroidism that later progressed to Graves' ophthalmopathy.

With regard to this clonotype: A much larger clonotype is one base distant, so this may be a read error. This chain connects TRBV12-3 or TRBV12-4 to TRBJ2-1; tentatively, D is TRBD2 (5 bases). The CDR3 runs 14 residues. V gave up 1 base and J gave up 6 bases, with 10 bases separating them. The DNA for the CDR3 is TGTGCCAGCAGTTTAGTACTAGTAGGCAATGAGCAGTTCTTC. Encoded protein: CASSLVLVGNEQFF.

This clonotype was seen ten or more times. The chain uses TRBV19 and TRBJ1-2, with D uncertain. Trimming took off 8 bases at V and 8 bases at J, with 12 bases between the two ends. CDR3 length equals 11 residues. The germline V gene encodes CDR1 LNHDA and CDR2 SQIVND (reference sequence). In DNA, the CDR3 is TGTGCCAGTTCTCGTGGGCTCGGCTACACCTTC. Translation: CASSRGLGYTF.

The chain links TRBV2 to TRBJ2-7; 10 bases agree with TRBD1. The ends lost 8 bases at V and 5 bases at J; junction bases unmatched: 9. This CDR3 contains 14 residues. The germline V gene encodes CDR1 SNHLY and CDR2 FYNNEI. CDR3 region: CASGLGQGVHEQYF. The CDR3 DNA reads as TGTGCCAGCGGCCTCGGACAGGGGGTCCACGAGCAGTACTTC.

The rearrangement uses TRBV14 and TRBJ1-2, with unresolved D. This CDR3 contains 13 residues. CDR1 and CDR2 from the germline V gene are SGHDN and FVKESK. Deletions cut 2 bases from V and 8 bases from J, with 12 bases between. CDR3: CASSQSQSTGYTF. For the CDR3, the DNA is TGTGCCAGCAGCCAAAGTCAAAGTACCGGCTACACCTTC.

This clonotype has just a few counts. This rearrangement joins TRBV3-1 to TRBJ2-1; perhaps TRBD1 as D (7 bases). This CDR3 is 15 amino acids long. CDR1 LGHDT and CDR2 YNNKEL come from the germline V gene (reference sequence). V dropped 6 bases and J dropped 7 bases, with 19 bases sitting between them. For the CDR3, the DNA is TGTGCCAGCAGTGACATGGCAGGGGGGTTTAATGAGCAGTTCTTC. This codes for CASSDMAGGFNEQFF.

Concerning this clonotype: Since the CDR3 does not end with the conserved phenylalanine or tryptophan, this likely comes from a read error. The chain joins TRBV6-2 or TRBV6-3 to TRBJ2-1; 11 bases are shared with TRBD2. The CDR3 length is 17 residues. CDR1 MNHEY and CDR2 SVGEGT come from the germline V gene. Trimming at V came to 6 bases and at J to 1 base, leaving 8 bases not matched to a gene. Here the CDR3 reads CASRWGTSGRSYNEQFL. The DNA of the CDR3 is TGTGCCAGCAGGTGGGGCACTAGCGGGAGATCCTACAATGAGCAGTTCCTC.

The chain carries TRBV9 and TRBJ1-2, with D unresolved. V lost 2 bases and J 5 bases, leaving 10 bases between the germline ends. The length of the CDR3 is 13 residues. Germline CDR1 is SGDLS and CDR2 is YYNGEE. The CDR3 loop reads CASSVPGGYGYTF. The CDR3 bases are TGTGCCAGCAGCGTGCCGGGAGGGTATGGCTACACCTTC.

This clonotype was seen ten or more times. J is TRBJ2-2 and V is TRBV5-1; TRBD1 aligns across 8 bases. CDR1 is SGHRS and CDR2 is YFSETQ in the germline V gene. The CDR3 consists of 16 residues. The trim removed 7 bases at V and 4 bases at J, leaving 12 bases unmatched. CDR3 bases: TGCGCCAGCGGGATTTCGACAGGGGTTAGCACCGGGGAGCTGTTTTTT. Translation: CASGISTGVSTGELFF.

A note on this clonotype: A much larger clone lies one base from this, so it may be a read error. This chain joins TRBV3-1 and TRBJ1-5; D is undetermined. CDR3 length: 15 amino acids. CDR1 and CDR2 (germline): LGHDT, YNNKEL (reference sequence). The CDR3 reads CASSQGPDSNRPQHF. CDR3 DNA sequence: TGTGCCAGCAGCCAAGGGCCAGATAGCAATCGGCCCCAGCATTTT.

This clonotype was found a few times. The chain is built from TRBV24-1 and TRBJ2-1, with 13 bases aligning to TRBD2. The trim removed 0 bases at V and 7 bases at J, leaving 5 bases unmatched. The germline CDR1 and CDR2 sequences are KGHDR and SFDVKD. This CDR3 is 17 amino acids long. The CDR3 DNA reads TGTGCCACCAGTGATTTGGGACTAGCGGGAGAGGGAAATGAGCAGTTCTTC. Protein product: CATSDLGLAGEGNEQFF.

This clonotype was observed at least ten times. This rearrangement joins TRBV12-3 or TRBV12-4 to TRBJ2-7; D may be TRBD2 (6 bases). CDR3 size: 14 residues. The ends were cut back, 3 bases at V and 2 bases at J, with 11 bases in the middle. The CDR3: CASSFGGSTYEQYF. CDR3 in DNA: TGTGCCAGCAGTTTTGGGGGGTCGACCTACGAGCAGTACTTC.

This clonotype was observed a handful of times. The chain carries TRBV7-2 and TRBJ2-5, with 7 bases fitting TRBD2. The CDR3 covers 15 residues. V gave up 2 bases and J gave up 5 bases; unmatched junction bases: 8. Germline loops: CDR1 SGHTA, CDR2 FQGNSA. CDR3 DNA sequence: TGTGCCAGCAGCTTAAATGCGGGAGCGAGGGAGACCCAGTACTTC. It is translated as CASSLNAGARETQYF.

This clonotype was detected ten times or more. Written as DNA, the CDR3 is TGTGCCAGCAGTCCCCCCCTTTACGCGGACAGCACTGAAGCTTTCTTT. This gives the protein CASSPPLYADSTEAFF. The chain uses TRBV12-3 or TRBV12-4 and TRBJ1-1, with a weak D call TRBD1 (6 bases). V lost 5 bases and J 4 bases, leaving 20 bases between the germline ends. This CDR3 comprises 16 residues.

The table lists this clonotype with many counts. The chain links TRBV2 to TRBJ2-7; D may be TRBD2 (6 bases). Germline CDR1 and CDR2: SNHLY and FYNNEI. Trimming left V 11 bases short and J 3 bases short, with 17 bases between. The CDR3 runs to 13 residues. The CDR3 protein is CAGLVTAGYEQYF. CDR3 nucleotides: TGTGCCGGTTTAGTTACAGCGGGCTACGAGCAGTACTTC.

V is TRBV7-8 and J is TRBJ2-4; D gene uncertain. Germline-derived CDR1 and CDR2 are SGHVS and FQNEAQ. V gave up 4 bases and J gave up 2 bases, with 15 bases separating them. The CDR3 sequence is 16 residues long. The CDR3 loop is CASSSTPIGTKNIQYF. The CDR3 bases are TGTGCCAGCAGCTCCACTCCTATAGGGACCAAAAACATTCAGTACTTC.

This clonotype was observed many times. The chain uses TRBV7-8 and TRBJ1-4; D is possibly TRBD1 (5 bases). The CDR3 has 13 residues. The ends were cut back, 4 bases at V and 5 bases at J, with 8 bases in the middle. The germline CDR1 and CDR2 sequences are SGHVS and FQNEAQ. For the CDR3, the DNA is TGTGCCAGCAGCTGGGGACCAAATGAAAAACTGTTTTTT. It specifies CASSWGPNEKLFF.

This clonotype came up many times. This chain joins TRBV28 and TRBJ2-6; TRBD1 matches at 9 bases. The CDR3 is 24 amino acids. Trimming removed 0 bases from V and 2 bases from J; junction bases left unmatched: 23. Germline CDR1 and CDR2: MDHEN and SYDVKM. The CDR3 protein is CASSLWYIRPGQGDFGAGANVLTF. The DNA of the CDR3 is TGTGCCAGCAGTTTATGGTACATCCGACCGGGACAGGGAGACTTCGGCGCTGGGGCCAACGTCCTGACTTTC.

A few counts support this clonotype. The chain employs TRBV27 and TRBJ1-1; D remains ambiguous. Germline CDR1 reads MNHEY; CDR2 reads SMNVEV (reference sequence). CDR3 length equals 11 residues. Between the trimmed V and J ends, which lost 7 bases and 4 bases, there was a span of 7 bases. In nucleotides, the CDR3 is TGTGCCAGCATTTGGGGCACTGAAGCTTTCTTT. Its protein product is CASIWGTEAFF.

This clonotype has a handful of counts. This may be a read error, as it is one base from a much larger clone. The CDR3 DNA sequence: TGTGCCAGCAGTCGAGTTTTCGGACAGCAAGAGACCCAGTACTTC. Residues: CASSRVFGQQETQYF. This chain joins TRBV27 and TRBJ2-5; possibly TRBD1 for D (6 bases). CDR3 size: 15 residues. Germline CDR1 reads MNHEY; CDR2 reads SMNVEV (reference sequence). V was shortened by 5 bases and J by 2 bases, with 15 bases between the two germline ends.

This clonotype appeared many times. The rearrangement joins TRBV3-1 to TRBJ2-5, with TRBD2 matching over 7 bases. The J segment lost 10 bases and the V segment lost 1 base, leaving 12 bases of the junction unmatched. The CDR3 contains 15 residues. In germline, CDR1 is LGHDT, CDR2 YNNKEL (reference sequence). The CDR3 coding sequence is TGTGCCAGCAGCCAAGGCCCGGGAGGCAGCATTCACCAGTACTTC. It codes for CASSQGPGGSIHQYF.

This clonotype was seen at least ten times. CDR3 nucleotides: TGTGCCAGCAGTCGTTATGCGGGAGGTCCCAATGAGCAGTTCTTC. Translation: CASSRYAGGPNEQFF. The rearrangement joins TRBV28 to TRBJ2-1; 8 positions agree with TRBD2. Trimming cost V 5 bases and J 6 bases; bases outside gene matches: 9. CDR3 length: 15 amino acids. Germline V CDR1 and CDR2: MDHEN, SYDVKM.

V and J are TRBV29-1 and TRBJ2-2; D is perhaps TRBD1 (6 bases). CDR3 length equals 12 residues. Per germline, CDR1 SQVTM and CDR2 ANQGSEA. The V and J ends lost 7 bases and 5 bases respectively, with 11 bases between them. The CDR3 loop is CSAYRETGELFF. CDR3 DNA: TGCAGCGCCTACAGGGAAACCGGGGAGCTGTTTTTT.

This clonotype was seen many times. The V call is TRBV20-1, the J call TRBJ2-2, with D uncertain. From germline, CDR1 is DFQATT and CDR2 SNEGSKA (reference sequence). This CDR3 spans 13 amino acids. Trimming stripped 4 bases from V and 5 bases from J, with 11 bases between. The CDR3: CSATPPATGELFF. CDR3 DNA: TGCAGTGCTACCCCCCCAGCGACCGGGGAGCTGTTTTTT.

As for this clonotype: Germline is not matched at one junction end, which may reflect a read error. The genes are TRBV11-1 and TRBJ2-1; D is possibly TRBD2 (6 bases). This CDR3 is built from 16 residues. From germline, CDR1 is SGHAT and CDR2 FQDESV (reference sequence). As DNA, the CDR3 is TGTGCCAGCAGCTCCCCTCCAGCGGGCTACTACAATGAGCACTTCTTC. Translated, it gives CASSSPPAGYYNEHFF. The whole variable domain, filled in from reference TRBV11-1 and TRBJ2-1, reads EAEVAQSPRYKITEKSQAVAFWCDPISGHATLYWYRQILGQGPELLVQFQDESVVDDSQLPKDRFSAERLKGVDSTLKIQPAELGDSAMYLCASSSPPAGYYNEHFFGPGTRLTVL.

This clonotype came up many times. The CDR3 sequence: CASSFVGAQETQYF. The CDR3 DNA is TGTGCCAGCAGTTTTGTGGGGGCGCAAGAGACCCAGTACTTC. This chain joins TRBV27 and TRBJ2-5; the D gene is possibly TRBD1 (6 bases). The ends were cut back, 3 bases at V and 2 bases at J, with 10 bases in the middle. Germline values: CDR1 MNHEY, CDR2 SMNVEV (reference sequence). The CDR3 is 14 residues long.

This clonotype was observed many times. This sequence joins TRBV11-2 and TRBJ2-3; TRBD1 agrees at 7 bases. V was clipped by 6 bases and J by 3 bases; unmatched bases: 18. Germline-derived CDR1 and CDR2 are SGHAT and FQNNGV. The CDR3 runs to 18 residues. CDR3 in DNA: TGTGCCAGCAGGAAAACAGGGGCGCGGACCCTCGGAACAGATACGCAGTATTTT. Its protein is CASRKTGARTLGTDTQYF.

The chain recombines TRBV19 with TRBJ1-4, with a tentative D call TRBD1 (5 bases). CDR3 length: 15 amino acids. The V and J ends lost 5 bases and 6 bases respectively, with 16 bases between them. Germline assignment: CDR1 LNHDA and CDR2 SQIVND (reference sequence). CDR3 residues: CASSVDSWGDEKLFF. As DNA, the CDR3 is TGTGCCAGTAGTGTCGACAGTTGGGGGGATGAAAAACTGTTTTTT. Full variable domain (remainder filled in from reference TRBV19 and TRBJ1-4): DGGITQSPKYLFRKEGQNVTLSCEQNLNHDAMYWYRQDPGQGLRLIYYSQIVNDFQKGDIAEGYSVSREKKESFPLTVTSAQKNPTAFYLCASSVDSWGDEKLFFGSGTQLSVL.

This clonotype has more than one count but fewer than ten. The chain couples TRBV9 to TRBJ2-4; D call uncertain. The CDR3 consists of 13 residues. Germline CDR1 and CDR2: SGDLS and YYNGEE. V was pared by 3 bases and J by 6 bases, with 10 bases between. Here the CDR3 reads CASSGPAGNIQYF. The CDR3 nucleotides are TGTGCCAGCAGCGGGCCAGCCGGAAACATTCAGTACTTC.

This clonotype was seen ten or more times. The V call is TRBV30, the J call TRBJ2-1; 12 bases are shared with TRBD2. Germline CDR1 reads GTSNPN; CDR2 reads SVGIG (reference sequence). V shed 5 bases and J 0 bases; nucleotides not matched to a gene: 5. The CDR3 consists of 16 residues. CDR3 coding DNA: TGTGCCTGGGCCGGGACTAGCGGGCCCTCCTACAATGAGCAGTTCTTC. It translates to CAWAGTSGPSYNEQFF.

This clonotype was observed many times. V is TRBV30 and J is TRBJ2-7, with D possibly TRBD2 on 5 matching bases. The germline V gene encodes CDR1 GTSNPN and CDR2 SVGIG (reference sequence). This CDR3 is built from 13 residues. V lost 0 bases to trimming and J lost 3 bases, with 9 bases between them. This CDR3 is CAWSVAANYEQYF. The CDR3 region has the DNA TGTGCCTGGAGTGTAGCGGCTAACTACGAGCAGTACTTC.

The V gene is TRBV7-9, the J gene TRBJ1-2, with D hard to call. V was trimmed by 4 bases and J by 8 bases, leaving 14 bases between them. The CDR3 is made up of 13 amino acids. Germline CDR1 SEHNR, CDR2 FQNEAQ (reference sequence). The CDR3 sequence is CASSSGSWSGYTF. The CDR3 DNA sequence: TGTGCCAGCAGCTCCGGGTCTTGGAGCGGCTACACCTTC.